This is a list of T cell receptor beta chains from one sample in a study of relationships among human T cell subsets. TCRdb independently ran MiXCR on the multiplex PCR reads; one entry per CDR3 protein. The sample carries about 12,000 distinct CDR3 sequences, approximately 67% recorded once. Sequencing input: CD4+ Th1 cells sorted from blood. These receptors were collected from a man aged 40-49 years in good health. Each CDR3 is given with its conserved first and last residue. The order of the fields is clone size, V gene, D gene, J gene, CDR3 DNA, CDR3 protein. A D gene is named only where the DNA matches it firmly. The size of a clone is reported for some rows only, either as once, few or many, or as a class for expanded clones.

NA	TRBV11-2	NA	TRBJ2-5	TGTGCCAGCAGCTTAGACAGGAACCAAGAGACCCAGTACTTC	CASSLDRNQETQYF
NA	TRBV6-4	NA	TRBJ2-1	TGTGCCAGCAGTGACGAGTTCGGAGCCTACAATGAGCAGTTCTTC	CASSDEFGAYNEQFF
NA	TRBV19	NA	TRBJ1-5	TGTGCCAGTAGTATAAGGGGCAATCAGCCCCAGCATTTT	CASSIRGNQPQHF
NA	TRBV29-1	TRBD1	TRBJ2-7	TGCAGTGTTGGACAGGGCGTCTACGAGCAGTACTTC	CSVGQGVYEQYF
NA	TRBV5-1	NA	TRBJ2-3	TGCGCCAGCAGCGCGAACACACAGGGCACAGATACGCAGTATTTT	CASSANTQGTDTQYF
NA	TRBV24-1	NA	TRBJ2-1	TGTGCCACCAGTGACTCGGGTGGGGGATACTACAATGAGCAGTTCTTC	CATSDSGGGYYNEQFF
few	TRBV11-2	TRBD2	TRBJ2-3	TGTGCCAGCAGCTTAATGGGACTAGCGGGCCCGCACGATACGCAGTATTTT	CASSLMGLAGPHDTQYF
NA	TRBV2	NA	TRBJ2-2	TGTGCCAGCAGGAGGGGGGCCGGGGAGCTGTTTTTT	CASRRGAGELFF
few	TRBV11-2	NA	TRBJ2-7	TGTGCCAGCAGCTTAAATAGCTACGAGCAGTACTTC	CASSLNSYEQYF
NA	TRBV19	NA	TRBJ1-1	TGTGCCAGTAGTTCTTCAGGAGGGGGAACTGAAGCTTTCTTT	CASSSSGGGTEAFF
once	TRBV7-9	NA	TRBJ1-6	TGTGCCAGCAGCTTAGTAGGGCACAACTATAATTCACCCCTCCACTTT	CASSLVGHNYNSPLHF
NA	TRBV12-3/TRBV12-4	NA	TRBJ1-1	TGTGCCAGCAGTTTAAAGGTGAACACTGAAGCTTTCTTT	CASSLKVNTEAFF
NA	TRBV6-5	NA	TRBJ2-7	TGTGCCAGCAGTTACTCCCCGCAGGGCCCCTACGAGCAGTACTTC	CASSYSPQGPYEQYF
NA	TRBV5-1	TRBD1	TRBJ1-2	TGCGCCAGCAGTCGGGACAGGACTAACTATGGCTACACCTTC	CASSRDRTNYGYTF
NA	TRBV29-1	NA	TRBJ2-3	TGCAGCGTCGGGCCGAAAGGCAGGGGAGATACGCAGTATTTT	CSVGPKGRGDTQYF
NA	TRBV28	TRBD1	TRBJ2-7	TGTGCCAGCAGTTTATGGGACAGGTTTCGCCTCAAACTCCACGAGCAGTACTTC	CASSLWDRFRLKLHEQYF
NA	TRBV4-2	TRBD1	TRBJ1-4	TGTGCCAGCAGCCAAGCGAAGACAGGGAGGGATGAAAAACTGTTTTTT	CASSQAKTGRDEKLFF
NA	TRBV4-2	NA	TRBJ1-2	TGTGCCAGCAGCCAAGATTCAGGGGTGGGCGATGGCTACACCTTC	CASSQDSGVGDGYTF
NA	TRBV5-1	NA	TRBJ2-3	TGCGCCAGCAGCTCCACAGAGTGGGGGACAGATACGCAGTATTTT	CASSSTEWGTDTQYF
NA	TRBV4-2	NA	TRBJ1-1	TGTGCCAGCAGCCAAGAGCAACTACAGGATGAAGCTTTCTTT	CASSQEQLQDEAFF
NA	TRBV11-2	NA	TRBJ2-5	TGTGCCAGCAGCTCGGGCTACCAAGAGACCCAGTACTTC	CASSSGYQETQYF
NA	TRBV11-2	NA	TRBJ2-1	TGTGCCAGCAGCCCCGGGACAACTCAGTTCTTC	CASSPGTTQFF
NA	TRBV29-1	TRBD1	TRBJ1-4	TGCAGCGGGGGACAGGGTGAAAAACTGTTTTTT	CSGGQGEKLFF
NA	TRBV28	NA	TRBJ1-1	TGTGCCAGTCGGAAGAGATTGAACACTGAAGCTTTCTTT	CASRKRLNTEAFF
NA	TRBV5-1	NA	TRBJ2-2	TGCGCCAGCAGCCCAGGGGCGCGGGACACCGGGGAGCTGTTTTTT	CASSPGARDTGELFF
NA	TRBV5-1	NA	TRBJ1-1	TGCGCCAGCAGCCCTGCCCGGGGAGGCGCCACTGAAGCTTTCTTT	CASSPARGGATEAFF
NA	TRBV6-1	NA	TRBJ2-1	TGTGCCAGCAGTGAAGCGTATGAGCAGTTCTTC	CASSEAYEQFF
NA	TRBV28	NA	TRBJ2-4	TGTGCCAGCAGTGAAAGGACCCGGGACGGGGAAAACATTCAGTACTTC	CASSERTRDGENIQYF
NA	TRBV29-1	TRBD1	TRBJ1-2	TGCAGCGGTGGACAGGGGGCTGGTGGCTACACCTTC	CSGGQGAGGYTF
few	TRBV11-2	TRBD1	TRBJ2-2	TGTGCCAGCAGCCTCAACAGGGGCGGGGAGCTGTTTTTT	CASSLNRGGELFF
NA	TRBV11-2	NA	TRBJ2-3	TGTGCCAGCAGCGATCCCTTCAGCACAGATACGCAGTATTTT	CASSDPFSTDTQYF